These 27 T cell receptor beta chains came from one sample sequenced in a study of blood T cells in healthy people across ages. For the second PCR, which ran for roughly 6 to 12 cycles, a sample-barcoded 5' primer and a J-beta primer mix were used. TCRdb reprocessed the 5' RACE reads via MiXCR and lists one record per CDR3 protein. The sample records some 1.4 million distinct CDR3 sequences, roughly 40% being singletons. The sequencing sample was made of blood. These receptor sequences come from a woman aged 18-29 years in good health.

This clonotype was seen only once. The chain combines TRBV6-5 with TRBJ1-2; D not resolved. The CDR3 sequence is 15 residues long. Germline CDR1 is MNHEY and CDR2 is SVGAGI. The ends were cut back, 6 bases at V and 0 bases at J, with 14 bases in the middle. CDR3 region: CASRKGSKSNYGYTF. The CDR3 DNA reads TGTGCCAGCAGGAAAGGGAGCAAGTCTAACTATGGCTACACCTTC.

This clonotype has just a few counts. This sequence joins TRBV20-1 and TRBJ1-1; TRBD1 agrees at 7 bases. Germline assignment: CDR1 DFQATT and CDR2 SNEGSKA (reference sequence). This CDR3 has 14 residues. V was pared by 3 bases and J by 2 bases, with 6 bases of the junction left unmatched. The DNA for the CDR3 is TGCAGTGCTAGGCTTGGGACAGCAAACACTGAAGCTTTCTTT. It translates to CSARLGTANTEAFF.

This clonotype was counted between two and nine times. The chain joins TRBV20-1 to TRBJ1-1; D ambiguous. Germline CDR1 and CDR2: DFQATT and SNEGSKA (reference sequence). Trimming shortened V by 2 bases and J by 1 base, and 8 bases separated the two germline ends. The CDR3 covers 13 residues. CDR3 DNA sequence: TGCAGTGCTAGACCGGGAGCGAACACTGAAGCTTTCTTT. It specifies CSARPGANTEAFF.

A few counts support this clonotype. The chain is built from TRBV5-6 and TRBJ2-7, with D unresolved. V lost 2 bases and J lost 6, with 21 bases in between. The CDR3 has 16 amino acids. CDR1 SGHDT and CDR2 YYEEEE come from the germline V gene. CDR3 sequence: CASSFSPDDSYGEQYF. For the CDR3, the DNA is TGTGCCAGCAGCTTCAGCCCAGACGACTCATATGGCGAGCAGTACTTC.

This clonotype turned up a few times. The CDR3 nucleotides read TGCGCCAGCAGCCAAACTAGCGGGAACACAGATACGCAGTATTTT. Its translation is CASSQTSGNTDTQYF. The chain couples TRBV4-1 to TRBJ2-3; TRBD2 matches at 10 bases. Trimming cost V 2 bases and J 2 bases; bases outside gene matches: 1. Germline assignment: CDR1 MGHRA and CDR2 YSYEKL. The CDR3 is 15 amino acids.

CDR3 amino acids: CSARDRRGRGSTDTQYF. CDR3 nucleotide sequence: TGCAGTGCTAGAGATCGCAGGGGCAGGGGGAGCACAGATACGCAGTATTTT. The chain uses TRBV20-1 and TRBJ2-3; the match to TRBD1 covers 7 bases. Germline CDR1 and CDR2: DFQATT and SNEGSKA (reference sequence). CDR3 size: 17 residues. J lost 0 bases, V lost 0 bases, and 9 bases had no gene match.

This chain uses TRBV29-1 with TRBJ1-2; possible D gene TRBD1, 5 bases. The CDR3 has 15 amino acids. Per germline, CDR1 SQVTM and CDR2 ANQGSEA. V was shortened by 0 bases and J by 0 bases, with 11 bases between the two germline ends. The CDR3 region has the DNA TGCAGCGTTGAAGATCTTGGGGCAGCTAACTATGGCTACACCTTC. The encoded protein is CSVEDLGAANYGYTF.

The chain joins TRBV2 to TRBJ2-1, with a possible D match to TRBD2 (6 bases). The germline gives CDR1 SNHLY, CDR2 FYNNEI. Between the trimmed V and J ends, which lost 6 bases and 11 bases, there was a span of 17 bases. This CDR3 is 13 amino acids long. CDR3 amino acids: CASRGEPTSKQFF. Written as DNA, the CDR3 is TGTGCCAGCAGAGGGGAACCGACTAGTAAGCAGTTCTTC.

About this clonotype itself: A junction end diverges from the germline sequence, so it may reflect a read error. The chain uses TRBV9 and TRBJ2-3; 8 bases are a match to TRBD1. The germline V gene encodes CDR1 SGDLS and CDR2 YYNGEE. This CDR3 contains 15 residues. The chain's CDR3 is CASSNRGTSTATQYF. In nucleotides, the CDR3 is TGTGCCAGCAGCAACAGGGGGACGAGCACAGCTACGCAGTATTTT.

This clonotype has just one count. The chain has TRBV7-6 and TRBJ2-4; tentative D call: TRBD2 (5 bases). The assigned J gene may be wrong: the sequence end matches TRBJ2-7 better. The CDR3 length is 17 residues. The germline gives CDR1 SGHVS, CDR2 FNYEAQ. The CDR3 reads CASSPYSTQDYLNEQYF. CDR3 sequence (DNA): TGTGCCAGCAGCCCTTACTCCACTCAAGACTATCTTAACGAGCAGTACTTC.

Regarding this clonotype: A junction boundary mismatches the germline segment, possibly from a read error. CDR3 in amino acids: CSVVEGTALNTGAFF. The CDR3 DNA reads TGCAGCGTTGTGGAAGGGACAGCCTTGAACACTGGAGCTTTCTTT. The rearrangement uses TRBV29-1 and TRBJ1-1; 7 bases are shared with TRBD1. Germline CDR1 reads SQVTM; CDR2 reads ANQGSEA. There are 15 residues in the CDR3.

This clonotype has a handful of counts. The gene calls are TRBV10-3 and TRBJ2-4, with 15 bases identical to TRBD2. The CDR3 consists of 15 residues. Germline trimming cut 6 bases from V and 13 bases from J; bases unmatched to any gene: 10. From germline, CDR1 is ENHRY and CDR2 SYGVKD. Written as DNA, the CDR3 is TGTGCCATCAGCCGGACTAGCGGGAGGGCGGGTGAGCAGTACTTC. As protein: CAISRTSGRAGEQYF.

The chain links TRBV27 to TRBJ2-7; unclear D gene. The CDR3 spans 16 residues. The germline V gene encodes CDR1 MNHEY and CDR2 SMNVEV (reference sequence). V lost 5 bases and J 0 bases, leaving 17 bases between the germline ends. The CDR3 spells CASSPTPSLFSYEQYF. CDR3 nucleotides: TGTGCCAGCAGTCCCACCCCATCCCTCTTCTCCTACGAGCAGTACTTC.

The CDR3 is CASSLREFGADTQYF. The DNA for the CDR3 is TGCGCCAGCAGCTTGCGGGAGTTTGGGGCAGATACGCAGTATTTT. The rearrangement uses TRBV5-1 and TRBJ2-3; D may be TRBD2 (6 bases). Germline CDR1 SGHRS, CDR2 YFSETQ. V shed 1 base and J shed 4 bases, with 13 bases lying between them. This CDR3 has 15 amino acids.

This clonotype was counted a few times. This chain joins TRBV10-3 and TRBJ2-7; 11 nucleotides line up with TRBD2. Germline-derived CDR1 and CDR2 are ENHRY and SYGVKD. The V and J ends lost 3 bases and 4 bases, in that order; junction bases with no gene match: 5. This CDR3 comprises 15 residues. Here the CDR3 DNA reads TGTGCCATCAGTGACGTAGCGGGGGGGCATTACGAGCAGTACTTC. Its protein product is CAISDVAGGHYEQYF.

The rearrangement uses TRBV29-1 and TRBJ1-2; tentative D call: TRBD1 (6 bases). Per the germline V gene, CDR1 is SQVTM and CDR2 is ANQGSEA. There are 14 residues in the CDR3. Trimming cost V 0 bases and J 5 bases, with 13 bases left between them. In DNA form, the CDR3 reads TGCAGCGTTGAAGACGCGGGGGGGGCTTATGGCTACACCTTC. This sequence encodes CSVEDAGGAYGYTF. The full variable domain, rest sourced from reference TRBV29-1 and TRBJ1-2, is SAVISQKPSRDICQRGTSLTIQCQVDSQVTMMFWYRQQPGQSLTLIATANQGSEATYESGFVIDKFPISRPNLTFSTLTVSNMSPEDSSIYLCSVEDAGGAYGYTFGSGTRLTVV.

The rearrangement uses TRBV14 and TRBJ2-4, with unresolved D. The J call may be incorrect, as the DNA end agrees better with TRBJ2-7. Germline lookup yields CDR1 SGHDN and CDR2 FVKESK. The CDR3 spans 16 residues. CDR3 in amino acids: CASSQETTTIYYEQYF. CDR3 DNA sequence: TGTGCCAGCAGCCAAGAAACTACCACTATATACTACGAGCAGTACTTC.

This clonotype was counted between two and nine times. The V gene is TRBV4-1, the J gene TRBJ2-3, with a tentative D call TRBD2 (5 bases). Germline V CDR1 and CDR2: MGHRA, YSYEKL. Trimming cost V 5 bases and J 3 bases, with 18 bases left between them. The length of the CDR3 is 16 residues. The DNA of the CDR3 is TGCGCCAGCAGCGAGGAGGTCGGAGTACGGACAGATACGCAGTATTTT. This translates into CASSEEVGVRTDTQYF.

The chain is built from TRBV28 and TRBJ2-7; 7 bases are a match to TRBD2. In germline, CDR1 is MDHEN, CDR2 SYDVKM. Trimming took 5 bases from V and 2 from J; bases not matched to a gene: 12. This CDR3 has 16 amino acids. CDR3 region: CASSPTPGEGTYEQYF. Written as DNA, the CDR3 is TGTGCCAGCAGTCCAACCCCGGGGGAGGGGACCTACGAGCAGTACTTC.

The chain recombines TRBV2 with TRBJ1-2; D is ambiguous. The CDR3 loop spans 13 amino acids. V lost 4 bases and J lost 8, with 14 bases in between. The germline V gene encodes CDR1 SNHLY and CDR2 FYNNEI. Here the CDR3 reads CASSGPLSEGYTF. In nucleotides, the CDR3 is TGTGCCAGCAGTGGGCCCCTCTCGGAAGGCTACACCTTC.

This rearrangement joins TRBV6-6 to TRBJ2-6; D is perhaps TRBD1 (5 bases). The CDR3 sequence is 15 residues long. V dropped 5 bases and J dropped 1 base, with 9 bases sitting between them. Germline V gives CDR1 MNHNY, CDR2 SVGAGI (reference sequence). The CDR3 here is CASSMQGSGANVLTF. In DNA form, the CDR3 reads TGTGCCAGCAGTATGCAGGGATCTGGGGCCAACGTCCTGACTTTC.

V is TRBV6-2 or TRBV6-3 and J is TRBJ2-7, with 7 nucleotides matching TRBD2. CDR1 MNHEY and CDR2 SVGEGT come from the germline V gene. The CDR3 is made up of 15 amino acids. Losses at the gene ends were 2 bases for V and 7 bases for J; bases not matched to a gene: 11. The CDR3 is CASSYDPGGRREQYF. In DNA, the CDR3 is TGTGCCAGCAGTTACGATCCCGGGGGGAGGCGGGAGCAGTACTTC.

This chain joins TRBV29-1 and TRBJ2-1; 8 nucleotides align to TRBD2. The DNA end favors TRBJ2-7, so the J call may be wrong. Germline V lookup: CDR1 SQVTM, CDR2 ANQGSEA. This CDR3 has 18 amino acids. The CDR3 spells CSVEDPGRAGDLYNEQYF. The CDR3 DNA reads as TGCAGCGTTGAAGATCCGGGTAGAGCGGGGGACCTCTACAATGAGCAGTACTTC.

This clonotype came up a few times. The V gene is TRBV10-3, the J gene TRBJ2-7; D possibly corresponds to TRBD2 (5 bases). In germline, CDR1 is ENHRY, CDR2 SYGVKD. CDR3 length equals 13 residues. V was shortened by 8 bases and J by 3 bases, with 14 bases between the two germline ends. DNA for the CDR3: TGTGCCATCCGGGGTGCCTCCAACTACGAGCAGTACTTC. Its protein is CAIRGASNYEQYF.

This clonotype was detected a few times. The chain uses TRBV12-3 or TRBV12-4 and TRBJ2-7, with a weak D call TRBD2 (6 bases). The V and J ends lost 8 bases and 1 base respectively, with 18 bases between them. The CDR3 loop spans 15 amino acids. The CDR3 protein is CASQRLGTASYEQYF. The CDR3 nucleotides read TGTGCCAGCCAGAGACTAGGGACTGCTTCCTACGAGCAGTACTTC.

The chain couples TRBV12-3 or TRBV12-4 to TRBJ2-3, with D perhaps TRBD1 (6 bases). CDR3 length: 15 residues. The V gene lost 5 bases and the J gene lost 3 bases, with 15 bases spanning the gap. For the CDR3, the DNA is TGTGCCAGCAGTCCCCGACAGGCTAAAACAGATACGCAGTATTTT. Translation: CASSPRQAKTDTQYF.

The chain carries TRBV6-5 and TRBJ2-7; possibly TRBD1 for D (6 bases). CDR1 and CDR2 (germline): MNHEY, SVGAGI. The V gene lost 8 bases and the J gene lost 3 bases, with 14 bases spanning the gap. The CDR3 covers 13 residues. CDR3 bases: TGTGCCAGCCGAAATGGACAGAACTACGAGCAGTACTTC. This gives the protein CASRNGQNYEQYF.